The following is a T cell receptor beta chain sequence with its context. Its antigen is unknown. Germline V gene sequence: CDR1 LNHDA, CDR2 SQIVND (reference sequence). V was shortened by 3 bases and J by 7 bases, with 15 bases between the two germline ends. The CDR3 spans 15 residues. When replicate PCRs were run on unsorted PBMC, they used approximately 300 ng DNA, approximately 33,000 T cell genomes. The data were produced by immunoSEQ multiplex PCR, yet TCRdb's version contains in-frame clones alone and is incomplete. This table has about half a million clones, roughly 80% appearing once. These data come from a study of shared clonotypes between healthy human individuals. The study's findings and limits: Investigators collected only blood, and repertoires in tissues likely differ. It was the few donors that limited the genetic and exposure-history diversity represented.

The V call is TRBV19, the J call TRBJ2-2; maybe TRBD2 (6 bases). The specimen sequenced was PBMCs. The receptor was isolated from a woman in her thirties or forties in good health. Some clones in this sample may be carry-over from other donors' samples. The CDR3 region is CASSIPTSSGGELFF. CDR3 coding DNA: TGTGCCAGTAGTATCCCTACTAGCAGTGGCGGGGAGCTGTTTTTT.